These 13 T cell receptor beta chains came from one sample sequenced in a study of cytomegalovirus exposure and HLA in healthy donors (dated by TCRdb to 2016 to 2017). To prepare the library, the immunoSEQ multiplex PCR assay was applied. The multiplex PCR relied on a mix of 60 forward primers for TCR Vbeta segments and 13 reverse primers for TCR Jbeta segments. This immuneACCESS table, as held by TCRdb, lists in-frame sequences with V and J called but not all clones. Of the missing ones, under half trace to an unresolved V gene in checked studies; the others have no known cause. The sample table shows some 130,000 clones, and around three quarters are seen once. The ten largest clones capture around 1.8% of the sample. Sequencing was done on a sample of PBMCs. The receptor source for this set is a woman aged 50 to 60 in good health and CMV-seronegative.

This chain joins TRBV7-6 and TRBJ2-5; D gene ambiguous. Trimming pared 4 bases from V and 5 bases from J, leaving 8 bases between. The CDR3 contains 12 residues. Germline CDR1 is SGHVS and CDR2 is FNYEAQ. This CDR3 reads CASSSWAETQYF. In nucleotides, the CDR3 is TGTGCCAGCAGCTCCTGGGCGGAGACCCAGTACTTC. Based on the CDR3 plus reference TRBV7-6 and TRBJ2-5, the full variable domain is GAGVSQSPRYKVTKRGQDVALRCDPISGHVSLYWYRQALGQGPEFLTYFNYEAQQDKSGLPNDRFSAERPEGSISTLTIQRTEQRDSAMYRCASSSWAETQYFGPGTRLLVL.

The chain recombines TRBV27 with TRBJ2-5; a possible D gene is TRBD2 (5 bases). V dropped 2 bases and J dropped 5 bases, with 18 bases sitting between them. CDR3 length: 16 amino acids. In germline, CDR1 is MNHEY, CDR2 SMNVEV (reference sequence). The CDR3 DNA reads TGTGCCAGCAGTTTACGTTCCGGGGTCCTACGGGAGACCCAGTACTTC. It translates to CASSLRSGVLRETQYF.

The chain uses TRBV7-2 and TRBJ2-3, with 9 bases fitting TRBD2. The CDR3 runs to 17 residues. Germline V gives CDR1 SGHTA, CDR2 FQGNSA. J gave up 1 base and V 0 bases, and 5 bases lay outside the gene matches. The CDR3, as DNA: TGTGCCAGCAGCTTAGCGCCGGGCGGGAGGGGCACAGATACGCAGTATTTT. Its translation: CASSLAPGGRGTDTQYF.

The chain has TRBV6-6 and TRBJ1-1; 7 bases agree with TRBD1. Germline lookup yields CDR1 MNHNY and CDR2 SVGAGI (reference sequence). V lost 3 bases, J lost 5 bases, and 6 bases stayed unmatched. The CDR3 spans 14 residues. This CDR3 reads CASSYRQGVTEAFF. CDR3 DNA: TGTGCCAGCAGTTATCGGCAGGGGGTAACTGAAGCTTTCTTT.

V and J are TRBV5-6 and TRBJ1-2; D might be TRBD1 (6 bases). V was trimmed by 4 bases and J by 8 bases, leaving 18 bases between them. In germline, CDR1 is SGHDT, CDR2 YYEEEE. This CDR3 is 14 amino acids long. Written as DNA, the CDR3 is TGTGCCAGCAGCCACCCCTCAGGGGCTGGAGGCTACACCTTC. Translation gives CASSHPSGAGGYTF.

CDR3 DNA sequence: TGCGCCAGCAGCTTGGTAACCCCGGACAGGGTAGCCGAGCAGTACTTC. Translated, it gives CASSLVTPDRVAEQYF. The genes are TRBV5-1 and TRBJ2-7; 8 bases agree with TRBD1. The junction had 11 bases not matched to a gene; V was cut back by 0 bases and J by 6 bases. The CDR3 consists of 16 residues. Looked up from germline, CDR1 is SGHRS and CDR2 is YFSETQ.

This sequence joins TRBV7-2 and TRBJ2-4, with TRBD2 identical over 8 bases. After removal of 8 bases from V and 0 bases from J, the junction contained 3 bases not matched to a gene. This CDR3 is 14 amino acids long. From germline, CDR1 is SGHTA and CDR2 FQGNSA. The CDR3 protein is CASGGGLAKNIQYF. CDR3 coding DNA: TGTGCCAGCGGCGGGGGGCTAGCCAAAAACATTCAGTACTTC. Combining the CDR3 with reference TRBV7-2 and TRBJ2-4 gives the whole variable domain GAGVSQSPSNKVTEKGKDVELRCDPISGHTALYWYRQSLGQGLEFLIYFQGNSAPDKSGLPSDRFSAERTGGSVSTLTIQRTQQEDSAVYLCASGGGLAKNIQYFGAGTRLSVL.

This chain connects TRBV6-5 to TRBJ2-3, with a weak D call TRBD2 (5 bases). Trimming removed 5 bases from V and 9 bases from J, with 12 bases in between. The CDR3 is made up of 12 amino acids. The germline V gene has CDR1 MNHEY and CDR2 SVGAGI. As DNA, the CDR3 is TGTGCCAGCAGTCAAGCGGAAGACACGCAGTATTTT. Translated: CASSQAEDTQYF.

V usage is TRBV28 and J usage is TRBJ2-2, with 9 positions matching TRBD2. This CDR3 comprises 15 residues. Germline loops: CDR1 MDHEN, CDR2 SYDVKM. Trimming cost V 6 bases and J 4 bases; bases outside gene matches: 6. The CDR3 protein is CASRGTSGRTGELFF. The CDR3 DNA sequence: TGTGCCAGCAGGGGAACTAGCGGGCGCACCGGGGAGCTGTTTTTT. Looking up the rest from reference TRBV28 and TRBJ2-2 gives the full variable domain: DVKVTQSSRYLVKRTGEKVFLECVQDMDHENMFWYRQDPGLGLRLIYFSYDVKMKEKGDIPEGYSVSREKKERFSLILESASTNQTSMYLCASRGTSGRTGELFFGEGSRLTVL.

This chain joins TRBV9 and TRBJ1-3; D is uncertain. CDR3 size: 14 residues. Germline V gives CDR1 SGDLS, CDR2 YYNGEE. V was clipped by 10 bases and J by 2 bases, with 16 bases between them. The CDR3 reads CASNRDGAGNTIYF. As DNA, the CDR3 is TGTGCCTCCAACCGGGATGGGGCTGGAAACACCATATATTTT.

CDR3 loop: CASSYGTSGSYEQYF. CDR3 coding DNA: TGTGCCAGCAGTTACGGGACTAGCGGCTCCTACGAGCAGTACTTC. The chain carries TRBV6-5 and TRBJ2-7, with 11 bases lining up with TRBD2. After removal of 2 bases from V and 0 bases from J, the junction contained 0 bases not matched to a gene. Per germline, CDR1 MNHEY and CDR2 SVGAGI. This CDR3 is built from 15 residues.

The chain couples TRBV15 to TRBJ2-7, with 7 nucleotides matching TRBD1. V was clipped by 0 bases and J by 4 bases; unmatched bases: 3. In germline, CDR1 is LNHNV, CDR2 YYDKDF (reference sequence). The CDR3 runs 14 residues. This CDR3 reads CATSREQGSYEQYF. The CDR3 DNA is TGTGCCACCAGCAGAGAACAGGGGAGTTACGAGCAGTACTTC.

The CDR3: CASSLDSTTDTQYF. The CDR3 DNA sequence: TGCGCCAGCAGCTTGGACAGTACCACAGATACGCAGTATTTT. The J gene is TRBJ2-3, the V gene TRBV5-1; D is undetermined. Trimming shortened V by 0 bases and J by 2 bases, and 7 bases separated the two germline ends. Per germline, CDR1 SGHRS and CDR2 YFSETQ. This CDR3 spans 14 amino acids.